This TCR beta chain comes out of a study of T cell therapy after organ transplantation (dated by TCRdb to the late 2010s). Background for the entire study: Autologous CMV-specific T cells, expanded in vitro for roughly 2 weeks with a peptide pool of 30 HLA class I and II CMV epitopes, were used as therapy products. The median number of CMV-specific T cells given to patients was 1.92 x 10^8, delivered over 2 to 6 intravenous infusions. Most of the ten patients were classed as clinical responders and two as nonresponders. Long-term post-therapy samples were available for only about 85% of the 10 patients. Short-term post-therapy blood samples were collected 4 to 8 weeks after completion of therapy. Patients were given up to 6 doses of T cells at 2-week intervals and were followed for over 25 weeks after finishing therapy. The study was a follow-up TRBV repertoire analysis of an open-label phase I trial of autologous CMV-specific adoptive T cell therapy in solid-organ transplant recipients.

At the junction V is shortened by 4 bases and J by 8 bases, with 10 bases in between. Its CDR3 holds 12 amino acids, cysteine through phenylalanine. The kept DNA is CDR3 alone, 36 bases in frame from the first base. From a lookup of the germline V gene, CDR1 and CDR2 are SGDLS and YYNGEE. Sample time point, as interpreted from the label and publication: 4-8 weeks after completion of therapy. The patients had received solid-organ transplants and had cytomegalovirus that was drug-resistant/recurrent. Ten people from the trial were chosen for repertoire analysis because post-therapy peripheral blood mononuclear cells were available from them. A BD FACSAria III was used to sort viable CD3+CD8+CD4- lymphocytes from PBMCs. The Qiagen DNeasy Kit was used to extract genomic DNA from sorted cells. A word on this clone: The specificity of this receptor is unknown. No per-base quality is available; no much larger clone lies one base away.

TRB CDR3 regions were amplified from genomic DNA with the immunoSEQ two-step, bias-controlled multiplex PCR assay. Sequencing of CDR3 libraries was carried out on an Illumina NextSeq 500. The original methods were these. Initial alignment and bioinformatics, including bias normalization against synthetic CDR3 analogs, were performed with the immunoSEQ Analyzer platform. Annotation of V, D and J genes was based on the definitions in the IMGT database. For further TRBV analyses, VDJtools version 1.1.10 and the R package tcR version 2.2.1.11 were used with default settings. For the GLIPH analysis, version 1.0 was run with default settings. In CDR3 sequences with at least 5 reads, significant changes in clonotype frequency were tested by a 2-sided binomial test with Benjamini-Hochberg correction (alpha = 0.01). TCRdb re-hosts the immuneACCESS table, in-frame sequences only. Its copies lack some clones; in the studies checked, an unresolved V gene accounts for under half of them, and the cause for the rest is not known. V and J calls and clone size are copied from that table; D and trimming were computed from the DNA. The sample includes nearly 20,000 clones, with around 80% observed a single time. The ten most abundant clones make up 9.2% of the sample.

Study-wide findings and limitations: Reduced sample coverage from poor CD8+ T cell yield may be reflected in the few expansions detected in nonresponders. The small cohort prevented assessing confounders such as concurrent antirejection and antiviral medications. Reconstitution after therapy appeared to involve both transferred clonotypes and endogenous clonotypes that were not detected in the therapy products. Fold change in CD8 clonality after therapy was inversely correlated with pretherapy clonality, suggesting that less biased repertoires were more receptive to remodeling. Before therapy, nonresponders had marked clonal expansions, and their repertoires changed minimally after therapy.

The receptor was isolated from a human patient who had received a solid organ transplant and had CMV disease. After a transplant, certain T cells may trace back to the graft donor. The source material was CD8+ T cells from blood, sampled after autologous CMV-specific T cell therapy. The chain joins TRBV9 to TRBJ2-1, with no reliable assignment of the D segment. The CDR3 sequence is CASSHDVDEQFF. DNA sequence: TGTGCCAGCAGCCACGATGTGGATGAGCAGTTCTTC.